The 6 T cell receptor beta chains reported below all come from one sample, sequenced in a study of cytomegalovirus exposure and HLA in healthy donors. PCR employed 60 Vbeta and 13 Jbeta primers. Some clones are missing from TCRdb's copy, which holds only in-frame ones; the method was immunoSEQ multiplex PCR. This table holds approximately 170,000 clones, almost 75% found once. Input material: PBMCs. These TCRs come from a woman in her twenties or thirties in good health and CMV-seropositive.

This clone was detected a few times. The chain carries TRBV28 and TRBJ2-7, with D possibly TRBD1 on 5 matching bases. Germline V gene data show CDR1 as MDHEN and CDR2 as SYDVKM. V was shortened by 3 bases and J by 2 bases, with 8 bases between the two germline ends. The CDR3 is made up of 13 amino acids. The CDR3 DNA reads TGTGCCAGCAGTTTCGGACAAGCCTACGAGCAGTACTTC. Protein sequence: CASSFGQAYEQYF.

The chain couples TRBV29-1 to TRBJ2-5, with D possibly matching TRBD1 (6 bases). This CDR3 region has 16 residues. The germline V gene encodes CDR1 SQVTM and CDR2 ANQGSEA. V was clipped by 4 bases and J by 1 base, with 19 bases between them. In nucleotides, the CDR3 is TGCAGCGTTGTTGGGTGGGGGCAGCTAATCCAAGAGACCCAGTACTTC. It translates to CSVVGWGQLIQETQYF.

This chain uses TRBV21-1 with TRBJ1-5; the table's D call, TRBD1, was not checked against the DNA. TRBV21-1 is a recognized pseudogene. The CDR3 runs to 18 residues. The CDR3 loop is CASSKGGTGASYDQPQHF. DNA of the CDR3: TGTGCCAGCAGCAAAGGGGGGACAGGGGCGTCTTATGATCAGCCCCAGCATTTT.

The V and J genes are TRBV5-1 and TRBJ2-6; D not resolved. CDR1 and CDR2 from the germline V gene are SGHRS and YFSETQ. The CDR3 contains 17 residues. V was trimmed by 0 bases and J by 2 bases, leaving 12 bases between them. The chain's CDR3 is CASSLDPGLTGANVLTF. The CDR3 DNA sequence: TGCGCCAGCAGCTTGGATCCGGGTCTGACTGGGGCCAACGTCCTGACTTTC.

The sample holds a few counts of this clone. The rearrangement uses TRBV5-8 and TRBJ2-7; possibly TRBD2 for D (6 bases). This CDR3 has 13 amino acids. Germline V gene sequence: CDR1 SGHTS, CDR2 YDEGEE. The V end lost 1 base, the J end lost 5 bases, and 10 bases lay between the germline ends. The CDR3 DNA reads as TGTGCCAGCAGCTTGACCCGGACTAACGAGCAGTACTTC. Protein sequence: CASSLTRTNEQYF.

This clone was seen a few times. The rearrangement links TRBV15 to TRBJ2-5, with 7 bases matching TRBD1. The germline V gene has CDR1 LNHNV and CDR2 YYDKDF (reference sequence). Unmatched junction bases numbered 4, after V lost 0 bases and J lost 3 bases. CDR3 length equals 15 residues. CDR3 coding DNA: TGTGCCACCAGCAGAGAAGGTCAGGGGGAAGAGACCCAGTACTTC. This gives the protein CATSREGQGEETQYF.